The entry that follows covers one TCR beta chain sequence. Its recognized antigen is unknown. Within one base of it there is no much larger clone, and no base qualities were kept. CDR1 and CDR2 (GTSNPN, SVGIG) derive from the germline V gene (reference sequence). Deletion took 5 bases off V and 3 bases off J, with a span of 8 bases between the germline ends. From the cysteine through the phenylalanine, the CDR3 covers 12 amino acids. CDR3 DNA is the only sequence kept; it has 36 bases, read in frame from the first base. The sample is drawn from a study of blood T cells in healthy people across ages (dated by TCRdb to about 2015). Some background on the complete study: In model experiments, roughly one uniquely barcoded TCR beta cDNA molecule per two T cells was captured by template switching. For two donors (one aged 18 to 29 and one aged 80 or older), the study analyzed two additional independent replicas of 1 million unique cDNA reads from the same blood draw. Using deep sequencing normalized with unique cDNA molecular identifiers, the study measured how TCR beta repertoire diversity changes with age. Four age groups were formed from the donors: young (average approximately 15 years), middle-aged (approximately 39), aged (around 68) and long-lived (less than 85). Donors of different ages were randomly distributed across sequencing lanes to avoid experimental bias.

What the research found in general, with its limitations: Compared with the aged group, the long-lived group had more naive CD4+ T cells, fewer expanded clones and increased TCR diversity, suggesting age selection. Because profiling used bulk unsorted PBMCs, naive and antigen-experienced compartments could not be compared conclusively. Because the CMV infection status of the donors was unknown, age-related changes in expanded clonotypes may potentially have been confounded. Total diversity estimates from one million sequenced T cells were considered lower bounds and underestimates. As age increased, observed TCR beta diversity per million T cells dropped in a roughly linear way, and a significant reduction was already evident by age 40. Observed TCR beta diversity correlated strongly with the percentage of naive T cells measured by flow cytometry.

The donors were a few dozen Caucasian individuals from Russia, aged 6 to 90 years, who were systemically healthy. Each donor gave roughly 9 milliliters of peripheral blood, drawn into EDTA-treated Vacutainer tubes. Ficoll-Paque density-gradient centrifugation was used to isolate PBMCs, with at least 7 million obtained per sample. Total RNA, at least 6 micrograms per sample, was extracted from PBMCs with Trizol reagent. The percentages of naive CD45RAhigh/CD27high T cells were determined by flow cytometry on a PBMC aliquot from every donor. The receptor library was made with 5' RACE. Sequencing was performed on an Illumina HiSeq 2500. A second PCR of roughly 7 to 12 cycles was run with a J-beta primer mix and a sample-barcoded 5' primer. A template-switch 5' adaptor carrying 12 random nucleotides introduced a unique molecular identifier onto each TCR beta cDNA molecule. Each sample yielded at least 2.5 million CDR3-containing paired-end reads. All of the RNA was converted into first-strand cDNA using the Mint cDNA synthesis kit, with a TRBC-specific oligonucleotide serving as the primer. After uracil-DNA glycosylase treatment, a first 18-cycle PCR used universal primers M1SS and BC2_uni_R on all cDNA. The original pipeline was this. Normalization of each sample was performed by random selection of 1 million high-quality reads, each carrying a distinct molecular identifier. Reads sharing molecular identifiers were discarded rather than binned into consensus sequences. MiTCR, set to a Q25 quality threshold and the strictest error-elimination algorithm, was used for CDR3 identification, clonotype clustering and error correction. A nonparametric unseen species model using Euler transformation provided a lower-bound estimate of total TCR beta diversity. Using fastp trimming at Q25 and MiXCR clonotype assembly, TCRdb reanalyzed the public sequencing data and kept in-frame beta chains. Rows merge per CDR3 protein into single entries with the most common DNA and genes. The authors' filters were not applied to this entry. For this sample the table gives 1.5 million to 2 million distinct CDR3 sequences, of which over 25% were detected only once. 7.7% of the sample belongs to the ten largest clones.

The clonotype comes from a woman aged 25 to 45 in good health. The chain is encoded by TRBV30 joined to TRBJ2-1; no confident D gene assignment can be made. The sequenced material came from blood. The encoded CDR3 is CAWAASYNEQFF. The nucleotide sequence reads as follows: TGTGCCTGGGCTGCGAGCTACAATGAGCAGTTCTTC.